Below are 15 T cell receptor beta chains sequenced from a single sample in a study of early T cells in non-severe SARS-CoV-2 infection. Each CDR3 protein gets one entry after TCRdb re-called the 5' RACE reads with MiXCR. The sample shows roughly 88,000 distinct CDR3 sequences, 14% of them seen only once. The specimen was whole blood. These receptors were taken from an adult who was a healthcare worker with PCR-confirmed SARS-CoV-2 infection or an uninfected control (not recorded which).

The table lists this clonotype with a few counts. V and J are TRBV30 and TRBJ1-5; D remains ambiguous. This CDR3 comprises 14 residues. The germline CDR1 and CDR2 sequences are GTSNPN and SVGIG (reference sequence). Trimming left V 0 bases short and J 4 bases short, with 10 bases between. In nucleotides, the CDR3 is TGTGCCTGGAGTGTACGACGGCAGAATCAGCCCCAGCATTTT. Residues: CAWSVRRQNQPQHF.

This clonotype was observed many times. DNA for the CDR3: TGTGCCAGCAGCCTCCAGACAAGTCACCAAGAGACCCAGTACTTC. The encoded protein is CASSLQTSHQETQYF. V usage is TRBV28 and J usage is TRBJ2-5; D remains unclear. Germline V lookup: CDR1 MDHEN, CDR2 SYDVKM. The CDR3 consists of 15 residues. The V end lost 6 bases, the J end lost 0 bases, and 14 bases lay between the germline ends.

This clonotype was detected a few times. The chain carries TRBV5-1 and TRBJ1-1; D is unclear. Germline assignment: CDR1 SGHRS and CDR2 YFSETQ. V was trimmed by 0 bases and J by 1 base, leaving 10 bases between them. This CDR3 is built from 15 residues. In DNA form, the CDR3 reads TGCGCCAGCAGCTTGGGGCCGGGTGAGAACACTGAAGCTTTCTTT. It encodes CASSLGPGENTEAFF.

The chain joins TRBV5-6 to TRBJ2-1; 11 bases agree with TRBD2. Germline CDR1 reads SGHDT; CDR2 reads YYEEEE. This CDR3 is 17 amino acids long. The V gene end was trimmed by 3 bases and the J gene end by 11 bases; junction bases not matched to a gene: 16. The CDR3 sequence: CASSSDLELAGASKQFF. CDR3 sequence (DNA): TGTGCCAGCAGCTCTGACTTAGAACTAGCGGGGGCGTCTAAGCAGTTCTTC. The whole variable domain, remainder taken from reference TRBV5-6 and TRBJ2-1, is DAGVTQSPTHLIKTRGQQVTLRCSPKSGHDTVSWYQQALGQGPQFIFQYYEEEERQRGNFPDRFSGHQFPNYSSELNVNALLLGDSALYLCASSSDLELAGASKQFFGPGTRLTVL.

This clonotype occurred a few times. CDR3 amino acids: CASGHPEGRGTDTQYF. The CDR3 region has the DNA TGTGCCAGCGGCCATCCCGAGGGCAGGGGAACAGATACGCAGTATTTT. The chain links TRBV27 to TRBJ2-3; the D gene is possibly TRBD1 (6 bases). The CDR3 totals 16 residues. V lost 8 bases and J 3 bases, leaving 21 bases between the germline ends. Germline loops: CDR1 MNHEY, CDR2 SMNVEV (reference sequence).

This clonotype came up many times. The chain combines TRBV5-6 with TRBJ2-7; 7 positions agree with TRBD1. V was clipped by 3 bases and J by 6 bases; unmatched bases: 6. This CDR3 is built from 13 residues. In germline, CDR1 is SGHDT, CDR2 YYEEEE. CDR3 protein: CASSYTGATEQYF. For the CDR3, the DNA is TGTGCCAGCAGCTACACAGGGGCCACCGAGCAGTACTTC.

This clonotype was seen a few times. The chain recombines TRBV6-5 with TRBJ1-1, with D possibly matching TRBD1 (5 bases). CDR3 length: 13 residues. Germline CDR1 MNHEY, CDR2 SVGAGI. The V end was cut by 5 bases, the J end by 0 bases, with 7 bases between. CDR3 nucleotides: TGTGCCAGCAGTGACAGCATGAACACTGAAGCTTTCTTT. Translation: CASSDSMNTEAFF.

This clonotype came up a few times. V usage is TRBV28 and J usage is TRBJ2-1; no clear D. The CDR3 consists of 11 residues. Germline CDR1 is MDHEN and CDR2 is SYDVKM. Trimming left V 3 bases short and J 15 bases short, with 12 bases between. The CDR3 is CASSLGPRLFF. Here the CDR3 DNA reads TGTGCCAGCAGTTTGGGCCCCCGCCTGTTCTTC.

The chain links TRBV2 to TRBJ1-1; possible D gene TRBD1, 6 bases. Germline V gene lookup returns CDR1 SNHLY and CDR2 FYNNEI. Trimming pared 5 bases from V and 3 bases from J, leaving 10 bases between. The CDR3 runs to 13 residues. Here the CDR3 DNA reads TGTGCCAGCAGTTACAGGGATGACACTGAAGCTTTCTTT. It specifies CASSYRDDTEAFF.

This clonotype showed up many times. The rearrangement uses TRBV6-2 or TRBV6-3 and TRBJ1-6; D is possibly TRBD1 (6 bases). The CDR3 covers 13 residues. Per the germline V gene, CDR1 is MNHEY and CDR2 is SVGEGT. Deletions cut 10 bases from V and 4 bases from J, with 11 bases between. The CDR3 coding sequence is TGTGCCACCCACGGACAGTATAATTCACCCCTCCACTTT. As protein: CATHGQYNSPLHF.

The J gene is TRBJ2-3, the V gene TRBV15, with TRBD2 matching 7 bases. The junction had 4 bases not matched to a gene; V was cut back by 8 bases and J by 2 bases. The CDR3 spans 13 residues. The V gene's germline CDR1 is LNHNV and CDR2 YYDKDF (reference sequence). The CDR3 nucleotides read TGTGCCACCTGTGAGCGGGACACAGATACGCAGTATTTT. Encoded protein: CATCERDTDTQYF.

This clonotype was counted at least ten times. J is TRBJ1-2 and V is TRBV28; D is ambiguous. Trimming pared 6 bases from V and 7 bases from J, leaving 18 bases between. CDR1 and CDR2 (germline): MDHEN, SYDVKM. The CDR3 runs to 14 residues. The CDR3 region is CASSTSTGMAGYTF. In nucleotides, the CDR3 is TGTGCCAGCAGCACCTCGACCGGTATGGCTGGCTACACCTTC.

This clonotype was detected only a few times. The chain joins TRBV19 to TRBJ1-2, with TRBD1 as a possible D gene (6 bases). The ends were cut back, 3 bases at V and 2 bases at J, with 16 bases in the middle. The CDR3 extends over 16 amino acids. Per the germline V gene, CDR1 is LNHDA and CDR2 is SQIVND (reference sequence). The CDR3 loop reads CASSMPLEGENYGYTF. The CDR3 DNA reads TGTGCCAGTAGTATGCCCCTGGAGGGGGAGAACTATGGCTACACCTTC.

The rearrangement links TRBV5-1 to TRBJ2-7; TRBD2 aligns across 12 bases. V lost 0 bases, J lost 4 bases, and 14 bases stayed unmatched. The CDR3 loop spans 19 amino acids. Per germline, CDR1 SGHRS and CDR2 YFSETQ. The CDR3, as DNA: TGCGCCAGCAGCTTGGGCGGCTACGGCGGACTAGCGGGGTTGTACGAGCAGTACTTC. Its translation is CASSLGGYGGLAGLYEQYF.

This chain links TRBV20-1 with TRBJ2-7, with D unresolved. Germline values: CDR1 DFQATT, CDR2 SNEGSKA (reference sequence). This CDR3 contains 17 residues. Trimming stripped 0 bases from V and 2 bases from J, with 20 bases between. The DNA of the CDR3 is TGCAGTGCTAGAGATTTTAAAGTGACACCGCTAGCCTACGAGCAGTACTTC. Residues: CSARDFKVTPLAYEQYF.